The 26 T cell receptor beta chains presented below share a single source sample, sequenced in a study of CD8 T cells in ankylosing spondylitis. TCRdb itself ran the 5' RACE reads through MiXCR, one entry per CDR3 protein. The sample holds hundreds of thousands of distinct CDR3 sequences, around 9.1% seen once. Sequencing was performed on blood, either unsorted or a sorted T cell fraction (not recorded which). The receptors were sampled from a male donor with ankylosing spondylitis or in good health (not recorded which).

This clonotype was recorded at least ten times. This rearrangement joins TRBV7-2 to TRBJ2-2, with a weak D call TRBD2 (5 bases). CDR3 length equals 13 residues. Germline CDR1 SGHTA, CDR2 FQGNSA. Trimming removed 5 bases at V and 6 bases at J, with 10 bases between. The CDR3 region has the DNA TGTGCCAGCAGCGACGGACTCGCCGGGGAGCTGTTTTTT. Its protein product is CASSDGLAGELFF.

Only a few counts were recorded for this clonotype. The chain joins TRBV25-1 to TRBJ2-6; D gene uncertain. The germline gives CDR1 MGHDK, CDR2 SYGVNS. The CDR3 extends over 16 amino acids. V gave up 3 bases and J gave up 1 base, with 10 bases separating them. CDR3 DNA sequence: TGTGCCAGCAGTGATGGAAGCGTTTCTGGGGCCAACGTCCTGACTTTC. This codes for CASSDGSVSGANVLTF.

V gene TRBV20-1 combines with J gene TRBJ2-7, with D unresolved. Trimming removed 6 bases from V and 3 bases from J, with 12 bases in between. The CDR3 extends over 12 amino acids. Germline values: CDR1 DFQATT, CDR2 SNEGSKA (reference sequence). CDR3 protein: CSANVGNYEQYF. The CDR3 DNA reads as TGCAGTGCAAACGTGGGGAACTACGAGCAGTACTTC.

The V call is TRBV25-1, the J call TRBJ1-3; possibly TRBD1 for D (5 bases). The CDR3 sequence is 16 residues long. V was trimmed by 1 base and J by 5 bases, leaving 15 bases between them. Germline CDR1 and CDR2: MGHDK and SYGVNS. CDR3 residues: CASSESQGNRRNTIYF. The CDR3 coding sequence is TGTGCCAGCAGTGAATCTCAGGGAAATCGGAGAAACACCATATATTTT.

In this sample, this clonotype turned up many times. The rearrangement uses TRBV7-2 and TRBJ1-6, with TRBD1 matching over 7 bases. This CDR3 is 15 amino acids long. V shed 6 bases and J 6 bases; nucleotides not matched to a gene: 8. Germline loops: CDR1 SGHTA, CDR2 FQGNSA. Here the CDR3 reads CASRSTGMINSPLHF. In nucleotides, the CDR3 is TGTGCCAGCAGGTCGACAGGGATGATTAATTCACCCCTCCACTTT. The complete variable domain, with remaining parts taken from reference TRBV7-2 and TRBJ1-6, reads GAGVSQSPSNKVTEKGKDVELRCDPISGHTALYWYRQSLGQGLEFLIYFQGNSAPDKSGLPSDRFSAERTGGSVSTLTIQRTQQEDSAVYLCASRSTGMINSPLHFGNGTRLTVT.

This clonotype was recorded many times. The chain has TRBV27 and TRBJ2-1; 11 nucleotides align to TRBD2. Trimming cost V 7 bases and J 7 bases; bases outside gene matches: 12. Germline CDR1 is MNHEY and CDR2 is SMNVEV (reference sequence). The CDR3 is 16 residues long. This CDR3 is CASTYLAGGPPNEQFF. In DNA, the CDR3 is TGTGCCAGCACTTATTTAGCGGGAGGGCCACCTAATGAGCAGTTCTTC.

This clonotype has a count of ten or more. The chain recombines TRBV7-2 with TRBJ1-2; D remains unclear. Germline V gene data show CDR1 as SGHTA and CDR2 as FQGNSA. The V end was cut by 4 bases, the J end by 2 bases, with 11 bases between. The CDR3 length is 14 residues. CDR3 loop: CASSSKQMNYGYTF. In DNA form, the CDR3 reads TGTGCCAGCAGCTCCAAACAGATGAACTATGGCTACACCTTC. Variable domain in full (rest from reference TRBV7-2 and TRBJ1-2): GAGVSQSPSNKVTEKGKDVELRCDPISGHTALYWYRQSLGQGLEFLIYFQGNSAPDKSGLPSDRFSAERTGGSVSTLTIQRTQQEDSAVYLCASSSKQMNYGYTFGSGTRLTVV.

This clonotype was found many times. The chain carries TRBV3-1 and TRBJ1-1; TRBD1 aligns across 8 bases. CDR1 is LGHDT, CDR2 YNNKEL, per germline (reference sequence). V shed 6 bases, J shed 5 bases, and the junction held 5 bases outside the gene matches. This CDR3 contains 13 residues. CDR3 in amino acids: CASRDTGGTEAFF. For the CDR3, the DNA is TGTGCCAGCAGGGACACAGGGGGGACTGAAGCTTTCTTT.

Turning to this clonotype: Possible read error: a much larger clone is one base away. V usage is TRBV15 and J usage is TRBJ2-7, with D hard to call. The CDR3 consists of 15 residues. CDR1 and CDR2 from the germline V gene are LNHNV and YYDKDF (reference sequence). V lost 4 bases and J lost 4, with 17 bases in between. DNA for the CDR3: TGTGCCACCAGCAAAGAACAGAGTAAGGGTTACGAGCAGTACTTC. Its protein product is CATSKEQSKGYEQYF.

V is TRBV5-1 and J is TRBJ2-7, with 8 bases aligning to TRBD1. This CDR3 has 14 amino acids. J lost 3 bases, V lost 0 bases, and 2 bases had no gene match. Germline V gives CDR1 SGHRS, CDR2 YFSETQ. The CDR3 DNA sequence: TGCGCCAGCAGCTTGGAACAGGGGGGCTACGAGCAGTACTTC. Protein: CASSLEQGGYEQYF.

This chain connects TRBV28 to TRBJ1-2, with a tentative D call TRBD1 (5 bases). Germline CDR1 reads MDHEN; CDR2 reads SYDVKM. The V gene lost 7 bases and the J gene lost 1 base, with 16 bases spanning the gap. The CDR3 extends over 15 amino acids. As DNA, the CDR3 is TGTGCCAGCAAATTGAGGGGCCCTCGTAACTATGGCTACACCTTC. Protein: CASKLRGPRNYGYTF.

This clonotype was seen ten or more times. The rearrangement links TRBV7-3 to TRBJ2-2; D is unclear. V was clipped by 3 bases and J by 6 bases, with 11 bases between them. Per the germline V gene, CDR1 is SGHTA and CDR2 is FQGTGA. The CDR3 has 14 residues. CDR3 loop: CASSFALEAGELFF. CDR3 nucleotides: TGTGCCAGCAGCTTCGCGTTAGAGGCCGGGGAGCTGTTTTTT.

This clonotype has at least ten counts. The chain combines TRBV20-1 with TRBJ2-3; tentative D call: TRBD2 (6 bases). Trimming removed 7 bases at V and 4 bases at J, with 9 bases between. This CDR3 region has 11 residues. Germline V CDR1 and CDR2: DFQATT, SNEGSKA (reference sequence). Here the CDR3 reads CSGRVADTQYF. DNA of the CDR3: TGCAGTGGGAGGGTGGCAGATACGCAGTATTTT.

This clonotype came up many times. The genes are TRBV20-1 and TRBJ2-4, with D possibly matching TRBD1 (5 bases). V dropped 1 base and J dropped 0 bases, with 19 bases sitting between them. Germline CDR1 reads DFQATT; CDR2 reads SNEGSKA (reference sequence). The CDR3 spans 18 residues. The DNA for the CDR3 is TGCAGTGCTAGAGCCCTAGGGGCTTCAAACTTAGCCAAAAACATTCAGTACTTC. This translates into CSARALGASNLAKNIQYF.

This clonotype was seen repeatedly, ten times or more. The rearrangement uses TRBV7-6 and TRBJ1-6; no firm D call. Looked up from germline, CDR1 is SGHVS and CDR2 is FNYEAQ. The V gene lost 1 base and the J gene lost 10 bases, with 8 bases spanning the gap. This CDR3 has 13 amino acids. The CDR3 nucleotides are TGTGCCAGCAGCTTAGAGGTGTGGTCACCCCTCCACTTT. This gives the protein CASSLEVWSPLHF.

This clonotype appeared a few times. The chain has TRBV7-2 and TRBJ2-1, with TRBD2 identical over 9 bases. Per the germline V gene, CDR1 is SGHTA and CDR2 is FQGNSA. This CDR3 comprises 17 residues. V lost 1 base to trimming and J lost 6 bases; unmatched junction nucleotides: 10. The CDR3 bases are TGTGCCAGCAGCTTAGGCGGTGCGGGAGGGGGGCTCAATGAGCAGTTCTTC. Protein product: CASSLGGAGGGLNEQFF.

This clonotype was seen at least ten times. The chain employs TRBV10-3 and TRBJ2-7; tentative D call: TRBD2 (5 bases). The CDR3 covers 16 residues. The V gene's germline CDR1 is ENHRY and CDR2 SYGVKD. Trimming stripped 7 bases from V and 2 bases from J, with 21 bases between. The CDR3 loop reads CAITPRVGSTTYEQYF. The DNA of the CDR3 is TGTGCCATCACCCCGCGGGTTGGCAGTACTACCTACGAGCAGTACTTC.

The sample holds many counts of this clonotype. The chain carries TRBV20-1 and TRBJ2-7, with D perhaps TRBD2 (6 bases). The length of the CDR3 is 15 residues. Germline values: CDR1 DFQATT, CDR2 SNEGSKA (reference sequence). V was pared by 1 base and J by 1 base, with 14 bases between. CDR3 amino acids: CSARGGTTNSYEQYF. For the CDR3, the DNA is TGCAGTGCTAGAGGCGGGACCACCAATTCCTACGAGCAGTACTTC.

This clonotype has ten or more counts. This chain joins TRBV11-2 and TRBJ2-5; D gene ambiguous. Trimming took 1 base from V and 1 from J, leaving 10 bases between them. The CDR3 sequence is 15 residues long. CDR1 SGHAT and CDR2 FQNNGV come from the germline V gene. The CDR3 coding sequence is TGTGCCAGCAGCTTAGTTATACCCAGCCAAGAGACCCAGTACTTC. Its translation is CASSLVIPSQETQYF. Full variable domain (outside the CDR3, taken from reference TRBV11-2 and TRBJ2-5): EAGVAQSPRYKIIEKRQSVAFWCNPISGHATLYWYQQILGQGPKLLIQFQNNGVVDDSQLPKDRFSAERLKGVDSTLKIQPAKLEDSAVYLCASSLVIPSQETQYFGPGTRLLVL.

This clonotype has a count of ten or more. The CDR3 reads CASSQEETWGNQPQHF. The CDR3 nucleotides are TGCGCCAGCAGCCAAGAGGAGACTTGGGGGAATCAGCCCCAGCATTTT. This chain connects TRBV4-1 to TRBJ1-5; tentatively, D is TRBD1 (5 bases). V was trimmed by 0 bases and J by 4 bases, leaving 13 bases between them. The CDR3 is made up of 16 amino acids. Per germline, CDR1 MGHRA and CDR2 YSYEKL.

This chain uses TRBV15 with TRBJ2-4, with D possibly TRBD1 on 6 matching bases. The CDR3 length is 15 residues. The V and J ends lost 5 bases and 5 bases respectively, with 16 bases between them. CDR1 LNHNV and CDR2 YYDKDF come from the germline V gene (reference sequence). CDR3 DNA: TGTGCCACCAGCGACTCCAGGGGTTCCCAAAACATTCAGTACTTC. Its translation: CATSDSRGSQNIQYF.

This clonotype was found a few times. The rearrangement uses TRBV18 and TRBJ2-1, with no clear D. CDR1 and CDR2 (germline): KGHSH, LQKENI. The CDR3 totals 15 residues. The V and J ends lost 0 bases and 0 bases respectively, with 6 bases between them. The CDR3 DNA reads as TGTGCCAGCTCACCACCGGCTAGCTCCTACAATGAGCAGTTCTTC. Translation gives CASSPPASSYNEQFF.

This clonotype was recorded many times. J is TRBJ1-5 and V is TRBV6-1; 10 nucleotides line up with TRBD1. With 4 bases clipped from V and 6 bases from J, the junction kept 3 bases outside the gene matches. Germline CDR1 MNHNS, CDR2 SASEGT. The CDR3 contains 14 residues. The CDR3 spells CASSGDRGVQPQHF. The CDR3, as DNA: TGTGCCAGCAGTGGGGACAGGGGCGTTCAGCCCCAGCATTTT.

The rearrangement uses TRBV7-3 and TRBJ2-5, with 9 bases that match TRBD1. CDR1 and CDR2 (germline): SGHTA, FQGTGA. The CDR3 sequence is 15 residues long. V lost 5 bases, J lost 4 bases, and 8 bases stayed unmatched. CDR3 loop: CASSLLGTGRETQYF. CDR3 nucleotide sequence: TGTGCCAGCAGCCTCCTCGGGACAGGGAGAGAGACCCAGTACTTC.

The genes are TRBV27 and TRBJ2-5, with a possible D match to TRBD2 (6 bases). With 6 bases removed from V and 7 bases from J, the gap between germline ends came to 12 bases. In germline, CDR1 is MNHEY, CDR2 SMNVEV (reference sequence). The CDR3 has 12 residues. The CDR3, as DNA: TGTGCCAGCAGAAGGGAGGCCGGGACCCAGTACTTC. Its protein is CASRREAGTQYF.

This clonotype appeared many times. The V call is TRBV10-1, the J call TRBJ2-5, with D perhaps TRBD2 (5 bases). V dropped 2 bases and J dropped 7 bases, with 11 bases sitting between them. The length of the CDR3 is 13 residues. The germline V gene has CDR1 WNHNN and CDR2 SYGVQD (reference sequence). This CDR3 reads CASSERASGTQYF. Here the CDR3 DNA reads TGCGCCAGCAGTGAGAGAGCAAGCGGGACCCAGTACTTC.